Listed below are T cell receptor beta chains from one sample, sequenced in a study of blood T cell repertoires in COVID-19. Measured with immunoSEQ multiplex PCR; TCRdb has only the in-frame clones, and not every one. This sample carries a few hundred thousand clones, 88% of them seen once, and the ten largest clones take roughly 12%. The specimen sequenced was peripheral blood. Every receptor here comes from a woman between 45 and 65 years old with COVID-19, enrolled during active disease. The CDR3 runs from the conserved cysteine through the conserved F or W. The D gene is left open where the match is weak. Clone size, where shown, is once, few, many, or a class for clones that have expanded.

clone size	V gene	J gene	D gene	CDR3 DNA	CDR3 protein
-	TRBV15	TRBJ1-5	-	TGTGCCACCAGCAGGGAATCAACAGGGTATAGTCAGCCCCAGCATTTT	CATSRESTGYSQPQHF
once	TRBV3-1/TRBV3-2	TRBJ2-7	-	TGTGCCAGCAGCCAAGATGGGGCGAACGACGAGCAGTACTTC	CASSQDGANDEQYF
-	TRBV9	TRBJ1-2	-	TGTGCCAGCAGCGTCGGAGTCGATGGCTACACCTTC	CASSVGVDGYTF
-	TRBV3-1/TRBV3-2	TRBJ2-1	TRBD2	TGTGCCAGCAGCCAAGGTGGACTAGCGGGGGGGCAAGATGAGCAGTTCTTC	CASSQGGLAGGQDEQFF
-	TRBV7-2	TRBJ2-2	-	TGTGCCAGCAGCATCGAGGGGGTAGGGGATACCGGGGAGCTGTTTTTT	CASSIEGVGDTGELFF
-	TRBV6-6	TRBJ1-4	-	TGTGCCAGCAGTTACGGCCAACGGGGTGAAAAACTGTTTTTT	CASSYGQRGEKLFF
-	TRBV6-6	TRBJ2-6	TRBD2	TGTGCCAGCAGTCCGGGGACTACCCGCTCTGGGGCCAACGTCCTGACTTTC	CASSPGTTRSGANVLTF
few	TRBV18	TRBJ1-1	-	TGTGCCAGCTCACCAGGTCAGGGAAGCACTGAAGCTTTCTTT	CASSPGQGSTEAFF
-	TRBV15	TRBJ2-5	TRBD1	TGTGCCACCAGCAGAGATGGAACAGGGGTCGGGGAGACCCAGTACTTC	CATSRDGTGVGETQYF
-	TRBV2	TRBJ2-7	-	TGTGCCAGCAGTGAAGATGCTACCTACGAGCAGTACTTC	CASSEDATYEQYF
-	TRBV6-5	TRBJ1-2	-	TGTGCCAGCAGGTCCCGTCCAGGGGTAGGTCGAGGCTACACCTTC	CASRSRPGVGRGYTF
-	TRBV19	TRBJ1-1	-	TGTGCCAGTAGTATTGTGGGGGGGCACACTGAAGCTTTCTTT	CASSIVGGHTEAFF
-	TRBV30	TRBJ1-2	-	TGTGCCTGGTCATTCCCCGGGACTGCAGGAGCTAACTATGGCTACACCTTC	CAWSFPGTAGANYGYTF
-	TRBV30	TRBJ1-2	TRBD1	TGTGCCTGGAGTCAGCCTCGACAGGGATTGTTGTCTGGCTACACCTTC	CAWSQPRQGLLSGYTF
once	TRBV12-5	TRBJ2-3	TRBD1	TGTGCTAGTGGTTTGGTCCCAACCCCGAGGACAGGGGTAACGCAGTATTTT	CASGLVPTPRTGVTQYF
-	TRBV7-3	TRBJ2-2	-	TGTGCCAGCAGCTTGGTTTGGGCTAGCCCGAACACCGGGGAGCTGTTTTTT	CASSLVWASPNTGELFF
-	TRBV30	TRBJ1-3	-	TGTGCCTCTGCGGGACGCCCGAACTCTGGAAACACCATATATTTT	CASAGRPNSGNTIYF
-	TRBV5-6	TRBJ2-1	TRBD2	TGTGCCAGCAGCTTTCTTAGCGGGGGGGCCCTCGATGAGCAGTTCTTC	CASSFLSGGALDEQFF
many	TRBV5-4	TRBJ1-3	-	TGTGCCAGCAGCTCCCCCCAGGGGACCCAGGGAAACACCATATATTTT	CASSSPQGTQGNTIYF
-	TRBV3-1/TRBV3-2	TRBJ2-2	-	TGTGCCAGCAGCCAGGAACAGACAGTTTCGAGCACCGGGGAGCTGTTTTTT	CASSQEQTVSSTGELFF
-	TRBV9	TRBJ1-2	TRBD1	TGTGCCAGCAGCGCGACACCCTCAGGGGGCGACGGCTACACCTTC	CASSATPSGGDGYTF
-	TRBV9	TRBJ2-3	TRBD2	TGTGCCAGCAGCGCCAAGACTAGCGGGGGGCCTAGCACAGATACGCAGTATTTT	CASSAKTSGGPSTDTQYF
-	TRBV30	TRBJ2-7	-	TGTGCCTGGAGTCCCTCCAGGGACGAGCAGTACTTC	CAWSPSRDEQYF
-	TRBV30	TRBJ2-3	-	TGTGCCTGGAGGCGGATAGGGGCAGATACGCAGTATTTT	CAWRRIGADTQYF
-	TRBV3-1/TRBV3-2	TRBJ2-1	TRBD2	TGTGCCAGCCGCGCTCGGGGGGGCGGGGGGGCATCCTACAATGAGCAGTTCTTC	CASRARGGGGASYNEQFF
-	TRBV6-5	TRBJ2-7	TRBD2	TGTGCCAGTAGACTAGCGGGGGCTTCCTACGAGCAGTACTTC	CASRLAGASYEQYF
-	TRBV5-1	TRBJ2-7	-	TGCGCCAGCAGCTTGGAACCGGGGGAGAGCTCCTACGAGCAGTACTTC	CASSLEPGESSYEQYF
-	TRBV5-1	TRBJ2-7	-	TGCGCCAGCAGCTTGGAACCAGGGAGGGAGCAGTACTTC	CASSLEPGREQYF
few	TRBV5-1	TRBJ2-2	TRBD1	TGCGCCAGCAGCTCGACAGGGGAGGTCGGGGAGCTGTTTTTT	CASSSTGEVGELFF
once	TRBV29-1	TRBJ2-7	-	TGCAGCGTTGGCGTGGCGGGGAACGAGCAGTACTTC	CSVGVAGNEQYF
-	TRBV6-5	TRBJ2-7	-	TGTGCCAGCAGTTCCTCCGGACAGATTCCGTACTACGAGCAGTACTTC	CASSSSGQIPYYEQYF
-	TRBV4-1	TRBJ1-1	TRBD1	TGCGCCAGCAGCAAACTACAGGGGGGGAGTACTGAAGCTTTCTTT	CASSKLQGGSTEAFF
-	TRBV3-1/TRBV3-2	TRBJ1-2	-	TGTGCCAGCAGCGTCGGTGTAAATGGCTACACCTTC	CASSVGVNGYTF
-	TRBV2	TRBJ1-2	-	TGTGCCAGCAGCGAAGTTGGGGGGGGTAACTATGGCTACACCTTC	CASSEVGGGNYGYTF
-	TRBV2	TRBJ1-2	TRBD1	TGTGCCCTGGACAGGGCTCTTAACTATGGCTACACCTTC	CALDRALNYGYTF
-	TRBV10-2	TRBJ2-3	-	TGCGCCAGCAGTGGCCCGGGAATCTCGCAGTATTTT	CASSGPGISQYF
-	TRBV19	TRBJ2-2	-	TGTGCCAGTTCATCAACAGGGTACACCGGGGAGCTGTTTTTT	CASSSTGYTGELFF
once	TRBV9	TRBJ1-4	-	TGTGCCAGCAGCCCCACCCGGGGGTTCGGTAATGAAAAACTGTTTTTT	CASSPTRGFGNEKLFF
-	TRBV28	TRBJ1-6	TRBD1	TGTGCCAGCAGGACCCCTCGGGACAGCCCAAATTCACCCCTCCACTTT	CASRTPRDSPNSPLHF
few	TRBV5-1	TRBJ2-5	-	TGCGCCAGCAGCCTTCTACAGGGAAGAGGAGAGACCCAGTACTTC	CASSLLQGRGETQYF
-	TRBV9	TRBJ2-1	TRBD1	TGTGCCAGCAGCGCCCGACAGGGGGCATTGTATGAGCAGTTCTTC	CASSARQGALYEQFF
-	TRBV3-1/TRBV3-2	TRBJ1-1	-	TGTGCCAGCAGCCCTGAAACGGGGGCTGAAGCTTTCTTT	CASSPETGAEAFF